Presented here are 7 T cell receptor beta chains from one specimen sequenced in a study of spatial heterogeneity in lung cancer (dated by TCRdb to about 2019). The time point label for this specimen denotes: blood at routine non-recurrence follow-up after resection. The library was prepared using 5' RACE. Sequencing was carried out with a NextSeq 500. TCRdb reanalyzed the raw reads on its own, using fastp at Q25 for trimming and MiXCR for clone calling, and kept in-frame beta chains. Duplicate CDR3 protein sequences are folded into a single record with the most common DNA and genes. Recorded for this sample are about 94,000 distinct CDR3 sequences; approximately 19% of them occurred a single time. The ten largest clones capture less than 25% of the sample. Material: PBMCs, obtained at follow-up. The receptors derive from a male donor with early-stage non-small cell lung cancer.

The count of this clonotype is one. A much larger clonotype is one base distant, so this may be a read error. V is TRBV7-6 and J is TRBJ2-5; a weak D match, TRBD2 (6 bases). Trimming took off 1 base at V and 11 bases at J, with 14 bases between the two ends. CDR1 and CDR2 from the germline V gene are SGHVS and FNYEAQ. The CDR3 loop spans 13 amino acids. This CDR3 reads CASSLGRDQPQYF. The CDR3 coding sequence is TGTGCCAGCAGCTTAGGGAGGGACCAGCCTCAGTACTTC.

This clonotype was picked up one time. The CDR3 here is CASSYTTGQDYEQYF. The CDR3 DNA is TGTGCCAGCAGCTATACCACGGGACAAGACTACGAGCAGTACTTC. The chain carries TRBV3-1 and TRBJ2-7, with a tentative D call TRBD1 (6 bases). There are 15 residues in the CDR3. Germline V lookup: CDR1 LGHDT, CDR2 YNNKEL (reference sequence). The V end lost 5 bases, the J end lost 3 bases, and 17 bases lay between the germline ends.

Many counts were recorded for this clonotype. The chain employs TRBV10-3 and TRBJ1-1; a weak D match, TRBD1 (5 bases). The CDR3 contains 14 residues. V shed 6 bases and J shed 2 bases, with 13 bases lying between them. Germline V gives CDR1 ENHRY, CDR2 SYGVKD. The CDR3 region is CAIRRLGDNTEAFF. DNA for the CDR3: TGTGCCATCAGACGATTGGGGGACAACACTGAAGCTTTCTTT.

The chain combines TRBV6-2 or TRBV6-3 with TRBJ1-1, with unresolved D. The CDR3 is made up of 11 amino acids. The germline V and J ends were trimmed by 6 bases and 2 bases, with 4 bases remaining between them. The germline CDR1 and CDR2 sequences are MNHEY and SVGEGT. The CDR3 nucleotides read TGTGCCAGCAGCCCAAACACTGAAGCTTTCTTT. This translates into CASSPNTEAFF.

In this sample, this clonotype turned up a few times. V is TRBV2 and J is TRBJ1-1; D gene uncertain. This CDR3 region has 13 residues. V was shortened by 4 bases and J by 5 bases, with 11 bases between the two germline ends. Looked up from germline, CDR1 is SNHLY and CDR2 is FYNNEI. This CDR3 reads CASSGGGRTEAFF. Written as DNA, the CDR3 is TGTGCCAGCAGTGGTGGAGGGAGGACTGAAGCTTTCTTT.

This clonotype was observed a handful of times. The chain uses TRBV11-2 and TRBJ2-3; D is unclear. V dropped 3 bases and J dropped 3 bases, with 7 bases sitting between them. CDR1 SGHAT and CDR2 FQNNGV come from the germline V gene. The CDR3 extends over 13 amino acids. CDR3 protein: CASSLDLTDTQYF. CDR3 coding DNA: TGTGCCAGCAGCTTGGATCTGACAGATACGCAGTATTTT.

This clonotype showed up many times. CDR3 loop: CASRRGSGTDTQYF. CDR3 nucleotides: TGTGCCTCCCGCCGGGGTAGCGGGACTGATACGCAGTATTTT. The chain has TRBV6-2 or TRBV6-3 and TRBJ2-3; 8 bases align to TRBD2. The CDR3 extends over 14 amino acids. CDR1 and CDR2 (germline): MNHEY, SVGEGT. Germline trimming cut 11 bases from V and 6 bases from J; bases unmatched to any gene: 13.